This entry is about one TCR beta chain. This CDR3 has 13 amino acids. V was trimmed by 1 base and J by 4 bases, leaving 7 bases between them. Germline V gene lookup returns CDR1 SGHNT and CDR2 YENEEA. Generated by immunoSEQ multiplex PCR, the TCRdb table keeps only in-frame clones and is missing some. The repertoire holds over 250,000 clones, over 85% seen once, with less than 2% in the top ten. This specimen comes from a study of blood T cell repertoires in COVID-19. Turning to the study itself: Acute and convalescent COVID-19 samples came from the United States, Italy and Spain.

Symptom resolution, clearance, or two negative PCRs marked donors in Cohort 3 as recovered. The sample taken for sequencing was PBMCs or T cells enriched from blood (not recorded which). The chain couples TRBV11-3 to TRBJ2-5; no firm D call. The receptor's source is a woman aged 55-70 years who had recovered from COVID-19. As DNA, the CDR3 is TGTGCCAGCAGCTTAGGCGATTTAGAGACCCAGTACTTC. This sequence encodes CASSLGDLETQYF.